The 23 T cell receptor beta chains below come from one sample, sequenced in a study of cytomegalovirus exposure and HLA in healthy donors. PCR was performed using 60 Vbeta and 13 Jbeta primers. TCRdb's table, derived via immunoSEQ multiplex PCR, lists solely in-frame clones and lacks some. The repertoire holds 72,000 or so clones, with around 78% as singletons. The material sequenced was PBMCs. The receptors were gathered from a young man in good health and CMV-seropositive.

This clone was detected only a few times. This chain links TRBV6-1 with TRBJ2-7; a weak D match, TRBD1 (6 bases). V dropped 6 bases and J dropped 2 bases, with 14 bases sitting between them. Germline V gene data show CDR1 as MNHNS and CDR2 as SASEGT. CDR3 length equals 14 residues. In nucleotides, the CDR3 is TGTGCCAGCAGCGTACAGGGAGTACCCTACGAGCAGTACTTC. This encodes CASSVQGVPYEQYF.

The rearrangement links TRBV28 to TRBJ1-1, with D perhaps matching TRBD1 (6 bases). Germline assignment: CDR1 MDHEN and CDR2 SYDVKM. CDR3 length: 13 residues. V gave up 11 bases and J gave up 8 bases, with 21 bases separating them. The CDR3 loop is CAGRKQGRSEAFF. The DNA for the CDR3 is TGTGCCGGTCGGAAACAGGGAAGATCCGAAGCTTTCTTT.

The rearrangement joins TRBV5-1 to TRBJ2-2, with 8 bases identical to TRBD1. Germline-derived CDR1 and CDR2 are SGHRS and YFSETQ. The CDR3 is 14 amino acids. The V and J ends lost 4 bases and 5 bases, in that order; junction bases with no gene match: 4. CDR3 coding DNA: TGCGCCAGCAGCCCGACAGGGGAGACCGGGGAGCTGTTTTTT. The encoded protein is CASSPTGETGELFF.

CDR3 loop: CASSPDRDTEAFF. As DNA, the CDR3 is TGTGCCAGCTCACCTGACAGGGACACTGAAGCTTTCTTT. This chain connects TRBV18 to TRBJ1-1, with 7 positions matching TRBD1. The CDR3 is 13 amino acids. V was pared by 3 bases and J by 3 bases, with 1 base of the junction left unmatched. From germline, CDR1 is KGHSH and CDR2 LQKENI.

The rearrangement links TRBV29-1 to TRBJ1-2, with D possibly being TRBD1 (5 bases). The V gene's germline CDR1 is SQVTM and CDR2 ANQGSEA. This CDR3 comprises 11 residues. V dropped 5 bases and J dropped 5 bases, with 9 bases sitting between them. The CDR3 loop reads CSVTTVYGYTF. The CDR3 DNA reads TGCAGCGTTACGACAGTGTATGGCTACACCTTC.

For the CDR3, the DNA is TGTGCCAGCAGTGTCAAGAGTCGGGCTTTCTTT. Amino acid sequence: CASSVKSRAFF. The J gene is TRBJ1-1, the V gene TRBV25-1; no definite D call. The CDR3 totals 11 residues. Germline assignment: CDR1 MGHDK and CDR2 SYGVNS. Between the trimmed V and J ends, which lost 4 bases and 11 bases, there was a span of 11 bases.

J is TRBJ1-1 and V is TRBV2; D possibly corresponds to TRBD1 (5 bases). Germline assignment: CDR1 SNHLY and CDR2 FYNNEI. Between the trimmed V and J ends, which lost 6 bases and 6 bases, there was a span of 17 bases. The CDR3 contains 14 residues. DNA of the CDR3: TGTGCCAGCAGAGGGTTGGGGGGAAGCGCTGAAGCTTTCTTT. Its protein product is CASRGLGGSAEAFF. Complete variable domain (other parts from reference TRBV2 and TRBJ1-1): EPEVTQTPSHQVTQMGQEVILRCVPISNHLYFYWYRQILGQKVEFLVSFYNNEISEKSEIFDDQFSVERPDGSNFTLKIRSTKLEDSAMYFCASRGLGGSAEAFFGQGTRLTVV.

The chain carries TRBV27 and TRBJ1-6, with 7 nucleotides matching TRBD1. Trimming cost V 5 bases and J 11 bases; bases outside gene matches: 9. Germline-derived CDR1 and CDR2 are MNHEY and SMNVEV (reference sequence). The CDR3 extends over 14 amino acids. The CDR3 DNA is TGTGCCAGCAGTCCCCTCCTACAGGGGCCACCCCTCCACTTT. Amino acid sequence: CASSPLLQGPPLHF.

As DNA, the CDR3 is TGTGCCAGCAGCCCAGACAATGAGCAGTTCTTC. It yields the protein CASSPDNEQFF. V gene TRBV7-2 combines with J gene TRBJ2-1, with D unresolved. Germline lookup yields CDR1 SGHTA and CDR2 FQGNSA. V was pared by 5 bases and J by 5 bases, with 4 bases between. The CDR3 covers 11 residues.

This chain links TRBV5-6 with TRBJ1-5; D ambiguous. CDR3 length: 14 residues. Germline CDR1 reads SGHDT; CDR2 reads YYEEEE. Between the trimmed V and J ends, which lost 4 bases and 3 bases, there was a span of 11 bases. The CDR3 DNA follows: TGTGCCAGCAGCGAGGGAGGTCTCAATCAGCCCCAGCATTTT. Translating it yields CASSEGGLNQPQHF.

This clone was detected only once. The J gene is TRBJ1-2, the V gene TRBV5-1; TRBD1 matches at 7 bases. The CDR3 loop spans 17 amino acids. V trimming: 3 bases; J trimming: 4 bases; junction bases outside the gene matches: 15. Germline-derived CDR1 and CDR2 are SGHRS and YFSETQ. This CDR3 is CASSSKTGTENFYGYTF. In DNA form, the CDR3 reads TGCGCCAGCAGCTCCAAAACCGGGACAGAGAATTTCTATGGCTACACCTTC.

The V call is TRBV5-6, the J call TRBJ1-2, with 7 bases identical to TRBD1. This CDR3 contains 14 residues. CDR1 is SGHDT and CDR2 is YYEEEE in the germline V gene. V was pared by 4 bases and J by 2 bases, with 5 bases of the junction left unmatched. CDR3 DNA sequence: TGTGCCAGCAGCCTTCCGACAGGGAACTATGGCTACACCTTC. It translates to CASSLPTGNYGYTF.

This sequence joins TRBV29-1 and TRBJ2-3; 11 nucleotides align to TRBD2. The ends lost 7 bases at V and 2 bases at J; junction bases unmatched: 2. CDR1 is SQVTM and CDR2 is ANQGSEA in the germline V gene. The CDR3 sequence is 13 residues long. The CDR3 region is CSGSGRATDTQYF. The DNA of the CDR3 is TGCAGCGGTAGCGGGAGGGCCACAGATACGCAGTATTTT.

The chain employs TRBV11-2 and TRBJ1-1; the match to TRBD1 covers 9 bases. The CDR3 extends over 14 amino acids. V gave up 0 bases and J gave up 10 bases; unmatched junction bases: 6. CDR1 SGHAT and CDR2 FQNNGV come from the germline V gene. CDR3: CASSLEFTGGVAFF. The CDR3 nucleotides are TGTGCCAGCAGCTTAGAGTTTACAGGGGGCGTAGCTTTCTTT.

The rearrangement joins TRBV6-5 to TRBJ1-6; no clear D. The length of the CDR3 is 15 residues. In germline, CDR1 is MNHEY, CDR2 SVGAGI. Trimming removed 0 bases from V and 5 bases from J, with 8 bases in between. CDR3 coding DNA: TGTGCCAGCAGTTACTCGTACAGAGATAATTCACCCCTCCACTTT. Residues: CASSYSYRDNSPLHF.

The chain combines TRBV30 with TRBJ1-2; D not certain. CDR3 length: 13 residues. Germline V gene data show CDR1 as GTSNPN and CDR2 as SVGIG (reference sequence). Trimming shortened V by 0 bases and J by 3 bases, and 8 bases separated the two germline ends. CDR3 amino acids: CAWSVQSDYGYTF. The CDR3 DNA reads as TGTGCCTGGAGTGTGCAGAGCGACTATGGCTACACCTTC.

This chain links TRBV13 with TRBJ2-1; D is perhaps TRBD1 (6 bases). This CDR3 has 13 residues. The germline V gene encodes CDR1 PRHDT and CDR2 FYEKMQ (reference sequence). Trimming took off 6 bases at V and 4 bases at J, with 10 bases between the two ends. The CDR3 reads CASSYRDYNEQFF. DNA of the CDR3: TGTGCCAGCAGTTACAGGGATTACAATGAGCAGTTCTTC.

The count of this clone is one. The V gene is TRBV11-3, the J gene TRBJ1-5, with 9 bases identical to TRBD1. Losses at the gene ends were 1 base for V and 7 bases for J; bases not matched to a gene: 17. The germline V gene has CDR1 SGHNT and CDR2 YENEEA. CDR3 length: 19 amino acids. The CDR3 loop reads CASSLASKLDRGSVQPQHF. In nucleotides, the CDR3 is TGTGCCAGCAGCTTAGCCTCGAAACTGGACAGGGGAAGTGTGCAGCCCCAGCATTTT.

The chain joins TRBV10-3 to TRBJ2-5; 9 nucleotides agree with TRBD1. This CDR3 comprises 15 residues. V dropped 4 bases and J dropped 5; count of bases not matched to a gene: 8. The V gene's germline CDR1 is ENHRY and CDR2 SYGVKD. The CDR3 is CAISARGQGPETQYF. CDR3 nucleotides: TGTGCCATCAGTGCCCGGGGACAGGGACCCGAGACCCAGTACTTC.

This chain connects TRBV9 to TRBJ1-6, with TRBD1 matching over 11 bases. CDR1 SGDLS and CDR2 YYNGEE come from the germline V gene. This CDR3 region has 15 residues. V shed 3 bases, J shed 6 bases, and the junction held 2 bases outside the gene matches. The CDR3 loop is CASSGTGGFNSPLHF. CDR3 nucleotides: TGTGCCAGCAGCGGGACAGGGGGCTTTAATTCACCCCTCCACTTT. Full variable domain (rest looked up from reference TRBV9 and TRBJ1-6): DSGVTQTPKHLITATGQRVTLRCSPRSGDLSVYWYQQSLDQGLQFLIQYYNGEERAKGNILERFSAQQFPDLHSELNLSSLELGDSALYFCASSGTGGFNSPLHFGNGTRLTVT.

The V and J genes are TRBV6-5 and TRBJ2-5; perhaps TRBD1 as D (5 bases). The CDR3 contains 12 residues. Trimming shortened V by 5 bases and J by 5 bases, and 9 bases separated the two germline ends. Germline CDR1 MNHEY, CDR2 SVGAGI. The CDR3 DNA is TGTGCCAGCAGTAGGGGTGGGGAGACCCAGTACTTC. This codes for CASSRGGETQYF.

This clone was seen a handful of times. The V gene is TRBV11-2, the J gene TRBJ2-1, with 9 bases aligning to TRBD1. V gave up 4 bases and J gave up 7 bases; unmatched junction bases: 8. The CDR3 sequence is 15 residues long. Germline V gene sequence: CDR1 SGHAT, CDR2 FQNNGV. The CDR3 DNA reads as TGTGCCAGCAGCTCCCGGGACAGGGCAGATAATGAGCAGTTCTTC. Translating it yields CASSSRDRADNEQFF. The full variable domain, rest sourced from reference TRBV11-2 and TRBJ2-1, is EAGVAQSPRYKIIEKRQSVAFWCNPISGHATLYWYQQILGQGPKLLIQFQNNGVVDDSQLPKDRFSAERLKGVDSTLKIQPAKLEDSAVYLCASSSRDRADNEQFFGPGTRLTVL.

This chain links TRBV5-8 with TRBJ2-2; the match to TRBD1 covers 9 bases. CDR1 and CDR2 (germline): SGHTS, YDEGEE. The CDR3 extends over 16 amino acids. V shed 4 bases, J shed 8 bases, and the junction held 12 bases outside the gene matches. CDR3: CASSPGTGYFAGELFF. CDR3 coding DNA: TGTGCCAGCAGCCCCGGGACAGGGTATTTCGCGGGGGAGCTGTTTTTT.